One sample yielded the 26 T cell receptor beta chains listed below, sequenced in a study of shared clonotypes between healthy human individuals. Using immunoSEQ multiplex PCR, the repertoire was profiled, and TCRdb retains in-frame clones only, with some absent. Of around 600,000 clones listed, 95% to 98% are singletons. Naive CD8 cells were CD45RO-negative, positively selected for CCR7, excluding terminally differentiated effector memory CD45RA+ cells. Sequenced sample: naive CD8+ T cells sorted from blood. These receptors were obtained from a man aged 30 to 45 in good health.

The J gene is TRBJ2-1, the V gene TRBV18, with 12 bases that match TRBD1. V shed 2 bases, J shed 7 bases, and the junction held 3 bases outside the gene matches. CDR3 length equals 15 residues. Germline-derived CDR1 and CDR2 are KGHSH and LQKENI. The CDR3 coding sequence is TGTGCCAGCTCACCATCGGGACAGGGGGCGAATGAGCAGTTCTTC. Protein product: CASSPSGQGANEQFF.

The chain is built from TRBV5-1 and TRBJ2-1, with 14 bases that match TRBD2. Germline CDR1 reads SGHRS; CDR2 reads YFSETQ. The CDR3 is made up of 14 amino acids. V lost 7 bases, J lost 6 bases, and 3 bases stayed unmatched. The CDR3 DNA reads TGCGCCAGCGTGGGGACTAGCGGGAGCAATGAGCAGTTCTTC. It encodes CASVGTSGSNEQFF.

This chain links TRBV7-6 with TRBJ2-3; 10 bases agree with TRBD2. V lost 5 bases, J lost 8 bases, and 10 bases stayed unmatched. The CDR3 is 15 amino acids. The germline CDR1 and CDR2 sequences are SGHVS and FNYEAQ. CDR3: CASSPKREGRGTQYF. The CDR3 coding sequence is TGTGCCAGCAGCCCTAAGCGGGAGGGCCGAGGTACGCAGTATTTT.

The rearrangement links TRBV11-2 to TRBJ2-5, with D perhaps TRBD2 (5 bases). V was pared by 4 bases and J by 3 bases, with 9 bases between. Germline CDR1 SGHAT, CDR2 FQNNGV. The CDR3 runs 13 residues. CDR3 bases: TGTGCCAGCAGCTCTCCGGGGAAAGAGACCCAGTACTTC. Protein product: CASSSPGKETQYF.

This chain joins TRBV5-1 and TRBJ1-1, with 10 bases lining up with TRBD1. With V trimmed by 4 bases and J by 0 bases, 6 bases remained unmatched. This CDR3 is built from 16 residues. The germline V gene has CDR1 SGHRS and CDR2 YFSETQ. As DNA, the CDR3 is TGCGCCAGCAGCATCGGGACAGGGGTTATGAACACTGAAGCTTTCTTT. Amino acids: CASSIGTGVMNTEAFF.

V gene TRBV5-4 combines with J gene TRBJ2-5; D unresolved. This CDR3 comprises 15 residues. Germline V gives CDR1 SGHNT, CDR2 YYREEE (reference sequence). V lost 3 bases and J lost 3, with 15 bases in between. CDR3 in DNA: TGTGCCAGCAGCTCCTTAGCAGAAACGAAAGAGACCCAGTACTTC. It codes for CASSSLAETKETQYF.

The J gene is TRBJ2-7, the V gene TRBV7-2; 8 bases map to TRBD1. Germline V lookup: CDR1 SGHTA, CDR2 FQGNSA. J was trimmed by 1 base and V by 5 bases; bases with no gene match: 7. The CDR3 is made up of 15 amino acids. The CDR3 nucleotides read TGTGCCAGCAGCACCAGGGGGCGCGAATCCTACGAGCAGTACTTC. This codes for CASSTRGRESYEQYF.

The chain joins TRBV27 to TRBJ2-1; D not certain. Germline V CDR1 and CDR2: MNHEY, SMNVEV (reference sequence). Trimming removed 5 bases at V and 0 bases at J, with 11 bases between. CDR3 length: 15 amino acids. This CDR3 is CASSQEPHSYNEQFF. The CDR3, as DNA: TGTGCCAGCAGTCAGGAACCCCACTCCTACAATGAGCAGTTCTTC.

This clone appeared a single time. CDR3 in amino acids: CSVEVQSRGAQEPGANVLTF. CDR3 nucleotides: TGCAGCGTTGAAGTCCAATCCCGAGGTGCACAAGAACCTGGGGCCAACGTCCTGACTTTC. The chain couples TRBV29-1 to TRBJ2-6, with D unclear. Germline CDR1 is SQVTM and CDR2 is ANQGSEA. The CDR3 extends over 20 amino acids. V lost 1 base and J 2 bases, leaving 24 bases between the germline ends.

The J gene is TRBJ2-1, the V gene TRBV5-8; D may be TRBD1 (5 bases). This CDR3 region has 14 residues. CDR1 is SGHTS and CDR2 is YDEGEE in the germline V gene. The ends were cut back, 2 bases at V and 8 bases at J, with 14 bases in the middle. The CDR3 DNA sequence: TGTGCCAGCAGCTTCGGGCCCAGGGTGGATGAGCAGTTCTTC. Amino acids: CASSFGPRVDEQFF.

The chain links TRBV9 to TRBJ1-2, with 9 bases identical to TRBD1. The CDR3 extends over 16 amino acids. The germline V gene has CDR1 SGDLS and CDR2 YYNGEE. The junction had 7 bases not matched to a gene; V was cut back by 4 bases and J by 0 bases. CDR3 sequence reads: CASSPNRDRANYGYTF. CDR3 nucleotides: TGTGCCAGCAGCCCCAACCGGGACAGGGCTAACTATGGCTACACCTTC.

The chain has TRBV29-1 and TRBJ2-3, with 11 bases that match TRBD2. The CDR3 is made up of 11 amino acids. Unmatched junction bases numbered 7, after V lost 7 bases and J lost 13 bases. The germline gives CDR1 SQVTM, CDR2 ANQGSEA. The CDR3, as DNA: TGCAGCGCCTATTTAGCGGGAGGGAAGTATTTT. Translation gives CSAYLAGGKYF.

V and J are TRBV15 and TRBJ2-1, with D hard to call. Deletions cut 4 bases from V and 8 bases from J, with 15 bases between. The germline CDR1 and CDR2 sequences are LNHNV and YYDKDF (reference sequence). CDR3 length equals 14 residues. The CDR3 here is CATSTLGRLYEQFF. CDR3 sequence (DNA): TGTGCCACCAGCACCTTGGGCAGACTTTATGAGCAGTTCTTC.

The rearrangement joins TRBV11-2 to TRBJ2-1, with 10 bases matching TRBD2. CDR3 length equals 14 residues. The germline V gene has CDR1 SGHAT and CDR2 FQNNGV. V shed 4 bases and J 6 bases; nucleotides not matched to a gene: 3. CDR3 DNA sequence: TGTGCCAGCAGCTCGGGACTAGCGTTCAATGAGCAGTTCTTC. This encodes CASSSGLAFNEQFF. The entire variable domain, with the rest obtained from reference TRBV11-2 and TRBJ2-1, is as follows: EAGVAQSPRYKIIEKRQSVAFWCNPISGHATLYWYQQILGQGPKLLIQFQNNGVVDDSQLPKDRFSAERLKGVDSTLKIQPAKLEDSAVYLCASSSGLAFNEQFFGPGTRLTVL.

The V and J genes are TRBV28 and TRBJ2-3; 8 bases are shared with TRBD1. The CDR3 length is 17 residues. Germline-derived CDR1 and CDR2 are MDHEN and SYDVKM. V was clipped by 6 bases and J by 2 bases; unmatched bases: 13. The CDR3 loop is CASSRRETGALTDTQYF. CDR3 DNA sequence: TGTGCCAGCAGCCGAAGAGAGACAGGGGCCCTCACAGATACGCAGTATTTT.

V gene TRBV4-1 combines with J gene TRBJ2-1; TRBD2 matches 11 bases. The CDR3 has 14 residues. Trimming removed 8 bases from V and 5 bases from J; junction bases left unmatched: 5. The germline V gene encodes CDR1 MGHRA and CDR2 YSYEKL. The CDR3 DNA sequence: TGCGCCAGCCGGGGACTAGCGGTGAACAATGAGCAGTTCTTC. Translating it yields CASRGLAVNNEQFF.

The chain is built from TRBV5-1 and TRBJ1-5; the D is unclear. Trimming cost V 4 bases and J 2 bases, with 13 bases left between them. CDR1 and CDR2 from the germline V gene are SGHRS and YFSETQ. The CDR3 contains 15 residues. This CDR3 reads CASSPGWERNQPQHF. The CDR3 nucleotides are TGCGCCAGCAGCCCCGGTTGGGAACGCAATCAGCCCCAGCATTTT.

The chain combines TRBV18 with TRBJ2-7, with D uncertain. From germline, CDR1 is KGHSH and CDR2 LQKENI. The CDR3 length is 13 residues. Trimming left V 2 bases short and J 3 bases short, with 8 bases between. The CDR3 DNA is TGTGCCAGCTCACCAAGGAAGAGCTACGAGCAGTACTTC. Encoded protein: CASSPRKSYEQYF.

The chain couples TRBV7-2 to TRBJ2-1, with D possibly TRBD2 on 5 matching bases. This CDR3 contains 16 residues. In germline, CDR1 is SGHTA, CDR2 FQGNSA. V was trimmed by 2 bases and J by 2 bases, leaving 13 bases between them. CDR3 DNA sequence: TGTGCCAGCAGCTTACCCTTCTGGGAGACCTACAATGAGCAGTTCTTC. This translates into CASSLPFWETYNEQFF.

The chain joins TRBV29-1 to TRBJ2-7; D is undetermined. V dropped 4 bases and J dropped 4 bases, with 17 bases sitting between them. The length of the CDR3 is 14 residues. In germline, CDR1 is SQVTM, CDR2 ANQGSEA. The CDR3, as DNA: TGCAGCGTTGTGGACCGATCACGCCCTTACGAGCAGTACTTC. Residues: CSVVDRSRPYEQYF.

DNA of the CDR3: TGTGCCAGCACCCCGGGACAGACCTATGGCTACACCTTC. Its protein is CASTPGQTYGYTF. V is TRBV7-8 and J is TRBJ1-2, with 7 nucleotides matching TRBD1. This CDR3 is 13 amino acids long. Germline values: CDR1 SGHVS, CDR2 FQNEAQ. J gave up 4 bases and V 7 bases, and 6 bases lay outside the gene matches.

J is TRBJ1-4 and V is TRBV28; a weak D match, TRBD1 (6 bases). Per the germline V gene, CDR1 is MDHEN and CDR2 is SYDVKM. V dropped 7 bases and J dropped 8 bases, with 11 bases sitting between them. The CDR3 runs to 12 residues. The CDR3 coding sequence is TGTGCCAGCATTGGGCAGGGGGAAAAACTGTTTTTT. This encodes CASIGQGEKLFF.

This rearrangement joins TRBV7-8 to TRBJ2-1; D not resolved. The CDR3 length is 19 residues. Trimming took 8 bases from V and 0 from J, leaving 26 bases between them. CDR1 and CDR2 (germline): SGHVS, FQNEAQ. This chain's CDR3 is CASGPSPFRNHDSYNEQFF. The CDR3 DNA reads TGTGCCAGCGGTCCTTCTCCCTTTAGGAACCACGACTCCTACAATGAGCAGTTCTTC.

The rearrangement links TRBV25-1 to TRBJ1-2; D uncertain. V was trimmed by 2 bases and J by 8 bases, leaving 18 bases between them. The CDR3 spans 15 residues. Germline V lookup: CDR1 MGHDK, CDR2 SYGVNS. The CDR3, as DNA: TGTGCCAGCAGTGAACTTGAGGTGGCGGAGGAGGGCTACACCTTC. Translation gives CASSELEVAEEGYTF.

The chain has TRBV30 and TRBJ2-5; possible D gene TRBD2, 6 bases. The germline V gene has CDR1 GTSNPN and CDR2 SVGIG (reference sequence). The V end was cut by 2 bases, the J end by 5 bases, with 15 bases between. The CDR3 has 14 amino acids. As DNA, the CDR3 is TGTGCCTGGAGTATGTTGGGACTGGGGGAGACCCAGTACTTC. This codes for CAWSMLGLGETQYF. The full variable domain, with the rest looked up from reference TRBV30 and TRBJ2-5, is SQTIHQWPATLVQPVGSPLSLECTVEGTSNPNLYWYRQAAGRGLQLLFYSVGIGQISSEVPQNLSASRPQDRQFILSSKKLLLSDSGFYLCAWSMLGLGETQYFGPGTRLLVL.

This chain connects TRBV4-2 to TRBJ2-7; the D is unclear. Germline V gene sequence: CDR1 LGHNA, CDR2 YNFKEQ. V gave up 0 bases and J gave up 3 bases, with 3 bases separating them. This CDR3 is built from 12 residues. The CDR3 protein is CASSQDRYEQYF. CDR3 coding DNA: TGTGCCAGCAGCCAAGACCGCTACGAGCAGTACTTC.